Below, one TCR beta chain is given with its context. The data stem from a study of blood T cell repertoires in COVID-19. The data were produced by immunoSEQ multiplex PCR, yet TCRdb's version contains in-frame clones alone and is incomplete. The table shows fewer than 200,000 clones, with 70% to 90% occurring only once. The CDR3 has 14 residues. The V end lost 1 base, the J end lost 6 bases, and 12 bases lay between the germline ends. Germline loops: CDR1 SEHNR, CDR2 FQNEAQ (reference sequence). V gene TRBV7-9 combines with J gene TRBJ1-2; tentatively, D is TRBD1 (6 bases). This TCR was sampled from a woman aged 40 to 50 in a cohort exposed to, infected with or recovered from COVID-19 (not recorded which). The specimen was PBMCs or T cells enriched from blood (not recorded which). CDR3 protein: CASSLVGTINGYTF. CDR3 DNA: TGTGCCAGCAGCTTAGTGGGGACAATCAATGGCTACACCTTC. The whole variable domain, filled in from reference TRBV7-9 and TRBJ1-2, reads DTGVSQNPRHKITKRGQNVTFRCDPISEHNRLYWYRQTLGQGPEFLTYFQNEAQLEKSRLLSDRFSAERPKGSFSTLEIQRTEQGDSAMYLCASSLVGTINGYTFGSGTRLTVV.